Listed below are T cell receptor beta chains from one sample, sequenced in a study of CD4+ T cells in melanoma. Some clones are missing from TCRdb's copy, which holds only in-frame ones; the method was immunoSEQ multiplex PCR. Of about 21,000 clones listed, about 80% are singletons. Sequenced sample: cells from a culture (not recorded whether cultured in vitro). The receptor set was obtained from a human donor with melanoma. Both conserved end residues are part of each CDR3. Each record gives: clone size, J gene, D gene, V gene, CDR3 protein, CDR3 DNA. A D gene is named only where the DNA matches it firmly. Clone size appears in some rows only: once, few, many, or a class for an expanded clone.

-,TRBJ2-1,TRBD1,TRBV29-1,CSVDVDRGQFF,TGCAGCGTTGATGTGGACAGGGGGCAGTTCTTC
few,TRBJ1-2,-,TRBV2,CASSVDGRYGYTF,TGTGCCAGCAGTGTGGACGGGCGCTATGGCTACACCTTC
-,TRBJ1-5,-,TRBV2,CASTPSGNQPQHF,TGTGCCAGCACCCCGAGTGGCAATCAGCCCCAGCATTTT
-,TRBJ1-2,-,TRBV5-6,CASSFVGLRGYTF,TGTGCCAGCAGCTTCGTAGGACTCAGAGGCTACACCTTC
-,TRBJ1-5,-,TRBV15,CATSISPRVGQPQHF,TGTGCCACCAGCATCTCTCCGAGGGTTGGTCAGCCCCAGCATTTT
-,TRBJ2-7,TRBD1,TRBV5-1,CASSLAVDRVGYEQYF,TGCGCCAGCAGCTTGGCCGTGGACAGGGTGGGCTACGAGCAGTACTTC
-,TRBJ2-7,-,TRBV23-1,CASSQSIAQENTYEQYF,TGCGCCAGCAGTCAATCAATCGCCCAGGAAAATACCTACGAGCAGTACTTC
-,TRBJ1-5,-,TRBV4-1,CASSLRRPGRNQPQHF,TGCGCCAGCAGCCTAAGACGGCCGGGAAGAAATCAGCCCCAGCATTTT
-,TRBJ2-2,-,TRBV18,CASSPRAQGPTGELFF,TGTGCCAGCTCACCACGGGCCCAGGGGCCCACCGGGGAGCTGTTTTTT
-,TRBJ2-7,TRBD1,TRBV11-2,CASSASSTGAASYEQYF,TGTGCCAGCAGCGCCTCCAGTACAGGGGCCGCTTCCTACGAGCAGTACTTC
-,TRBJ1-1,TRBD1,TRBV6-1,CASSEAGGQGALSFF,TGTGCCAGCAGTGAAGCGGGGGGACAGGGGGCACTATCTTTCTTT
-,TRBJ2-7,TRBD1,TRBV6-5,CASSRDRGRVQYF,TGTGCCAGCAGTAGGGACAGGGGGCGGGTGCAGTACTTC
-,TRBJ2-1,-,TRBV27,CASSLNRNNEQFF,TGTGCCAGCAGTTTGAACAGGAACAATGAGCAGTTCTTC
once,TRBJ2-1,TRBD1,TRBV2,CASDRGWDTYNEQFF,TGTGCCAGCGACAGGGGCTGGGATACCTACAATGAGCAGTTCTTC
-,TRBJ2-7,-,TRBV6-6,CASLSTGAGEQYF,TGTGCCAGCCTTTCAACTGGTGCTGGCGAGCAGTACTTC
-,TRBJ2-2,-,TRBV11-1,CASSPAWRNTGELFF,TGTGCCAGCAGCCCGGCTTGGCGGAACACCGGGGAGCTGTTTTTT
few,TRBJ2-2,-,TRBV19,CASSTGILNTGELFF,TGTGCCAGTAGTACCGGGATTCTGAACACCGGGGAGCTGTTTTTT